This T cell receptor beta chain was sequenced during a study of vaccination effects on CD4 cells after COVID-19. About the research overall: Of the BNT162b2 and mRNA-1273 vaccines, participants received two doses of one or the other. Findings of the study overall: Limitations: small convalescent group and missing early post-infection timepoints. Clones induced by infection and by vaccine showed marked clonal contraction late after vaccination.

Produced via immunoSEQ multiplex PCR; TCRdb's table is partial and in-frame only. The table shows more than 25,000 clones, with about 66% occurring only once. Expansion with viral peptide pools was applied to antigen-specific CD4+ T cells by the ViraFEST assay prior to sequencing. It was after roughly 11 days of culture that CD4+ T cells were isolated. None of the vaccinated had previously contracted SARS-CoV-2, and their nucleocapsid antibodies tested negative. Remarks on this clone: The antigen remains undetermined.

The CDR3 consists of 14 residues. Germline CDR1 is GTSNPN and CDR2 is SVGIG (reference sequence). V was clipped by 4 bases and J by 4 bases, with 16 bases between them. The V and J genes are TRBV30 and TRBJ1-1, with D tentatively TRBD1 (5 bases). This sample comprised CD4+ T cells from PBMCs cultured with HCoV-229E spike peptides, obtained before COVID-19 vaccination. The TCR comes from a human donor who received a COVID-19 vaccine. The CDR3 nucleotides are TGTGCCTGGACCCGGGGCGGCGGTGGCACTGAAGCTTTCTTT. Translation gives CAWTRGGGGTEAFF. Together with reference TRBV30 and TRBJ1-1, the CDR3 gives the full variable domain: SQTIHQWPATLVQPVGSPLSLECTVEGTSNPNLYWYRQAAGRGLQLLFYSVGIGQISSEVPQNLSASRPQDRQFILSSKKLLLSDSGFYLCAWTRGGGGTEAFFGQGTRLTVV.